These 14 T cell receptor beta chains came from one sample sequenced in a study of read filtering for tumor transcriptome and immune sequencing. Molecular barcoded adaptors covering alpha/delta and beta/gamma chains were used on around 370 ng RNA. TCRdb called the reads again in MiXCR, with one record for every CDR3 protein. The sample holds 90,000 or so distinct CDR3 sequences; about 22% are singletons and the top ten take about an eighth. Sequenced: a population of CD138-negative cells sorted from bone marrow. These receptors all stem from a donor aged 40 or older with multiple myeloma.

Notes on this clonotype: Sequence at one end of the junction differs from germline and may be a read error. The chain has TRBV19 and TRBJ2-5; possibly TRBD1 or TRBD2 for D (5 bases each). The CDR3 covers 14 residues. Germline CDR1 and CDR2: LNHDA and SQIVND (reference sequence). CDR3 nucleotides: TGTGCCAGTAGTCCCCAGGGACCGAGGGAGCCCCAGTACTTT. Protein product: CASSPQGPREPQYF.

This clonotype was observed many times. The genes are TRBV2 and TRBJ2-2, with D hard to call. Germline V gene lookup returns CDR1 SNHLY and CDR2 FYNNEI. This CDR3 is built from 13 residues. V dropped 1 base and J dropped 7 bases, with 7 bases sitting between them. The CDR3 region has the DNA TGTGCCAGCAGTGAAGGGCTGGTCGGGGAGCTGTTTTTT. Protein product: CASSEGLVGELFF.

This sequence joins TRBV10-3 and TRBJ2-2; possibly TRBD1 for D (5 bases). This CDR3 has 16 residues. The V and J ends lost 0 bases and 1 base respectively, with 9 bases between them. The V gene's germline CDR1 is ENHRY and CDR2 SYGVKD. In DNA, the CDR3 is TGTGCCATCAGTGAGTCGGCGCAGGGGAACACCGGGGAGCTGTTTTTT. This codes for CAISESAQGNTGELFF.

Comment on this clonotype: An end of the junction differs from the germline gene, which may be a read error. The V and J genes are TRBV5-1 and TRBJ2-3; TRBD1 is a possible D gene (6 bases). Germline CDR1 and CDR2: SGHRS and YFSETQ. The length of the CDR3 is 13 residues. The CDR3: CAISSTGIDTQYF. The CDR3 nucleotides read TGCGCCATCAGCTCTACAGGGATAGATACGCAGTATTTT. Based on the CDR3 plus reference TRBV5-1 and TRBJ2-3, the full variable domain is KAGVTQTPRYLIKTRGQQVTLSCSPISGHRSVSWYQQTPGQGLQFLFEYFSETQRNKGNFPGRFSGRQFSNSRSEMNVSTLELGDSALYLCAISSTGIDTQYFGPGTRLTVL.

The J gene is TRBJ1-2, the V gene TRBV28; 12 nucleotides agree with TRBD1. CDR3 size: 14 residues. V was clipped by 4 bases and J by 7 bases; unmatched bases: 4. The germline CDR1 and CDR2 sequences are MDHEN and SYDVKM. CDR3 in DNA: TGTGCCAGCAGTTGGGGGACAGGGGGCCTTGGCTACACCTTC. Protein sequence: CASSWGTGGLGYTF.

With respect to this clonotype: The conserved phenylalanine or tryptophan is not found at the CDR3 terminus, so this likely reflects a read error. The V and J genes are TRBV6-1 and TRBJ1-1, with D unresolved. Germline lookup yields CDR1 MNHNS and CDR2 SASEGT. The CDR3 runs 15 residues. Trimming left V 4 bases short and J 0 bases short, with 12 bases between. DNA for the CDR3: TGTGCCAGCAGTGTAACCGTCCAAGTGAACACTGAAGCTTTCTCT. Protein product: CASSVTVQVNTEAFS.

This chain uses TRBV29-1 with TRBJ1-2; 10 bases align to TRBD1. Trimming took 5 bases from V and 4 from J; bases not matched to a gene: 7. The CDR3 runs to 14 residues. Germline assignment: CDR1 SQVTM and CDR2 ANQGSEA. The CDR3 loop reads CSVRQGAFSYGYTF. Written as DNA, the CDR3 is TGCAGCGTTCGACAGGGGGCGTTTAGCTATGGCTACACCTTC.

This clonotype was seen at least ten times. The chain joins TRBV4-2 to TRBJ2-1; D possibly corresponds to TRBD2 (5 bases). The CDR3 has 13 residues. The germline V and J ends were trimmed by 4 bases and 7 bases, with 11 bases remaining between them. CDR1 LGHNA and CDR2 YNFKEQ come from the germline V gene. The CDR3 nucleotides read TGTGCCAGCAGCCCGCAATGGAGGAATGAGCAGTTCTTC. Translation gives CASSPQWRNEQFF.

In this sample, this clonotype turned up many times. CDR3: CAIKGNRNQPQHF. The CDR3 coding sequence is TGTGCCATTAAGGGGAATCGCAATCAGCCCCAGCATTTT. The rearrangement links TRBV2 to TRBJ1-5; TRBD1 is a possible D gene (5 bases). The germline V gene has CDR1 SNHLY and CDR2 FYNNEI. The CDR3 extends over 13 amino acids. V lost 10 bases and J 2 bases, leaving 12 bases between the germline ends.

This clonotype was recorded at least ten times. The chain is built from TRBV7-9 and TRBJ2-7; TRBD1 or TRBD2 may be the D gene (6 bases each). V was cut by 5 bases and J by 1 base, with 9 bases left in between. CDR3 length: 13 residues. The germline V gene has CDR1 SEHNR and CDR2 FQNEAQ (reference sequence). Here the CDR3 DNA reads TGTGCCAGCAGCCGAGGGGGGTCCTACGAGCAGTACTTC. Protein product: CASSRGGSYEQYF. Drawing the rest from reference TRBV7-9 and TRBJ2-7, the complete variable domain is DTGVSQNPRHKITKRGQNVTFRCDPISEHNRLYWYRQTLGQGPEFLTYFQNEAQLEKSRLLSDRFSAERPKGSFSTLEIQRTEQGDSAMYLCASSRGGSYEQYFGPGTRLTVT.

This clonotype was observed at least ten times. The chain is built from TRBV29-1 and TRBJ1-5; 7 positions agree with TRBD1. The CDR3 runs to 12 residues. Germline V gives CDR1 SQVTM, CDR2 ANQGSEA. V gave up 5 bases and J gave up 5 bases; unmatched junction bases: 3. For the CDR3, the DNA is TGCAGCGTTACCACAGGGGATCAGCCCCAGCATTTT. Translation: CSVTTGDQPQHF.

This clonotype was picked up many times. The chain has TRBV4-1 and TRBJ2-2; no clear D gene. Trimming stripped 0 bases from V and 2 bases from J, with 7 bases between. CDR1 and CDR2 from the germline V gene are MGHRA and YSYEKL. CDR3 length equals 15 residues. The DNA for the CDR3 is TGCGCCAGCAGCCAAGATCAGAGCAACACCGGGGAGCTGTTTTTT. It yields the protein CASSQDQSNTGELFF.

The rearrangement links TRBV5-1 to TRBJ1-5, with a tentative D call TRBD1 (6 bases). The V gene lost 0 bases and the J gene lost 5 bases, with 9 bases spanning the gap. Germline CDR1 is SGHRS and CDR2 is YFSETQ. The CDR3 has 14 amino acids. In DNA, the CDR3 is TGCGCCAGCAGCTTGGGGACAGTCGATCAGCCCCAGCATTTT. As protein: CASSLGTVDQPQHF.

As to this clonotype: A much bigger clone sits one base away, suggesting this may be a read error. The final CDR3 position lacks the conserved phenylalanine or tryptophan, pointing to a likely read error. This chain uses TRBV11-2 with TRBJ1-5, with TRBD1 matching 7 bases. CDR1 is SGHAT, CDR2 FQNNGV, per germline. This CDR3 is built from 14 residues. J was trimmed by 7 bases and V by 5 bases; bases with no gene match: 8. The CDR3 DNA sequence: TGTGCCAGCAGCCCTGGACAGGCGGGGCAGCCCCAGCATCTT. This translates into CASSPGQAGQPQHL.